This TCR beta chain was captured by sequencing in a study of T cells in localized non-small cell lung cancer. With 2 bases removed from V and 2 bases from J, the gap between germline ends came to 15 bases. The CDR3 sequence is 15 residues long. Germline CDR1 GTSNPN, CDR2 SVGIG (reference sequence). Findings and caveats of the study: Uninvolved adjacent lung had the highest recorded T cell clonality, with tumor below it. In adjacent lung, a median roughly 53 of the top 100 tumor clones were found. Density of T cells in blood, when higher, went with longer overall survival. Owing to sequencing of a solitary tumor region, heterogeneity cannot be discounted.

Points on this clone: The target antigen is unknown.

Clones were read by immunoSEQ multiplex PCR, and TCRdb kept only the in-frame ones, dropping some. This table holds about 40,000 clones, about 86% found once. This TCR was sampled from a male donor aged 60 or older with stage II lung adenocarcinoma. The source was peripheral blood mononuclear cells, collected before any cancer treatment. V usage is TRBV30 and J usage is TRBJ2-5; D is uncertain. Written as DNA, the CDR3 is TGTGCCTGGAGTCCTGGTAAAGGGATACAAGAGACCCAGTACTTC. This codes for CAWSPGKGIQETQYF.